This T cell receptor beta chain was identified during a study of blood T cells in healthy people across ages. Study information: Researchers report that template switching captured about one barcoded beta molecule per two T cells. General study findings and limits: Both naive CD4+ cell counts and diversity were greater in long-lived donors than in aged donors. Lack of knowledge of donor CMV status possibly confounded expanded clonotype changes.

Next came a second PCR, run for about 6 to 12 cycles, which used a sample-barcoded 5' primer along with a J-beta primer mix. The template-switch adaptor, which had 12 random nucleotides, put a tag on each cDNA molecule. TCRdb re-called the 5' RACE reads with MiXCR, one entry per CDR3 protein. The sample has about 760,000 distinct CDR3 sequences, about 56% seen once. This CDR3 has 19 amino acids. Germline lookup yields CDR1 SGHRS and CDR2 YFSETQ. Trimming took off 4 bases at V and 0 bases at J, with 25 bases between the two ends. With regard to this clonotype: The antigen is not known.

The rearrangement links TRBV5-1 to TRBJ2-5; D is possibly TRBD2 (6 bases). The source of this sequence is a man in his forties in good health. Material: blood. The CDR3 here is CASSLGDGGSNKNQETQYF. The CDR3 DNA sequence: TGCGCCAGCAGCCTGGGCGACGGGGGTTCGAACAAGAACCAAGAGACCCAGTACTTC.